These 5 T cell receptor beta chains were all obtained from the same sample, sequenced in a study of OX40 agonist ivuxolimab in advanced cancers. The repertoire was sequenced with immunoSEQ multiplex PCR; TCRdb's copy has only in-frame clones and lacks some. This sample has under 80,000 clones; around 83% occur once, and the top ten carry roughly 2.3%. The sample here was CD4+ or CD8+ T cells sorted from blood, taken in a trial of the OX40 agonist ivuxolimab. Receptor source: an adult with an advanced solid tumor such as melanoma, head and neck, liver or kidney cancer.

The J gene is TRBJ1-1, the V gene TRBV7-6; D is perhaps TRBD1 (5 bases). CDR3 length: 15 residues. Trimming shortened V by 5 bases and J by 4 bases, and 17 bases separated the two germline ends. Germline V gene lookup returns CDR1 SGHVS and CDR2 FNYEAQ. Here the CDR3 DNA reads TGTGCCAGCAGCCCCGTCCGGGGCATAGCCACTGAAGCTTTCTTT. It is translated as CASSPVRGIATEAFF.

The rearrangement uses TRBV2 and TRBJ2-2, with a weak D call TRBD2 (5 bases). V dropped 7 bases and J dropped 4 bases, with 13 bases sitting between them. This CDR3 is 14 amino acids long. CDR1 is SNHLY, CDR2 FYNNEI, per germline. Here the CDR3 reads CASTVDLLTGELFF. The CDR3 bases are TGTGCCAGCACGGTGGACTTACTCACCGGGGAGCTGTTTTTT.

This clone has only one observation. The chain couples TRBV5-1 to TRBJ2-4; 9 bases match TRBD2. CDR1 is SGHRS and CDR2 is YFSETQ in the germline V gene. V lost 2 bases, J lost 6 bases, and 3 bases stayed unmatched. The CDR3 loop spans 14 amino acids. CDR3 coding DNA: TGCGCCAGCAGCTTAGCGGGAGGCGGAAACATTCAGTACTTC. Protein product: CASSLAGGGNIQYF.

CDR3 nucleotides: TGTGCCAGCAGCCCCGAGGCCACTGAAGCTTTCTTT. Its translation is CASSPEATEAFF. V is TRBV5-4 and J is TRBJ1-1, with unresolved D. Looked up from germline, CDR1 is SGHNT and CDR2 is YYREEE (reference sequence). CDR3 size: 12 residues. V lost 4 bases, J lost 4 bases, and 8 bases lay in between.

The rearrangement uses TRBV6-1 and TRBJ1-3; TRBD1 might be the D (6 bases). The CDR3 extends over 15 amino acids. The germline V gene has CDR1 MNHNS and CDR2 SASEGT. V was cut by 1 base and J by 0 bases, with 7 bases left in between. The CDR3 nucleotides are TGTGCCAGCAGTGAAGTGACAGGCTCTGGAAACACCATATATTTT. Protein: CASSEVTGSGNTIYF.